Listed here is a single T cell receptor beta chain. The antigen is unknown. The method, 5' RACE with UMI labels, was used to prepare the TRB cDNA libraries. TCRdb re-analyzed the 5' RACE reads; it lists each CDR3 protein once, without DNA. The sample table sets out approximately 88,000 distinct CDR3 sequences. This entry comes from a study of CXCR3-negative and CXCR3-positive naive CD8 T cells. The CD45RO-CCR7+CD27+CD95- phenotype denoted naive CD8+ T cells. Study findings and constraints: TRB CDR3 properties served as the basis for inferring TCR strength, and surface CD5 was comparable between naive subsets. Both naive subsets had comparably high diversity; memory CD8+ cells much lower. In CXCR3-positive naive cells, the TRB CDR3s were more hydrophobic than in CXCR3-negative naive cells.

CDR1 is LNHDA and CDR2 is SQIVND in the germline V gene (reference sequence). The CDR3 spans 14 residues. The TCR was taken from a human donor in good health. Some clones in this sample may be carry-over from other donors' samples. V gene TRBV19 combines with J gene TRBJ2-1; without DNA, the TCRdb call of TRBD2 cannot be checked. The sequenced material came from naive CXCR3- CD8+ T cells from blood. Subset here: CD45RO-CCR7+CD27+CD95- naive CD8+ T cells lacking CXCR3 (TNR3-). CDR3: CASRSGGAYNEQFF.